Below, 2 T cell receptor beta chains from the same sample are listed, as sequenced in a study of shared clonotypes between healthy human individuals (dated by TCRdb to the early 2020s). Receptors were amplified or captured by the immunoSEQ multiplex PCR assay. TCRdb stores this immuneACCESS table with in-frame sequences only. Part of the clones is absent; in the studies checked, under half of the shortfall reflects unresolved V genes, and no reason is known for the rest. A total of nearly 1 million clones appear in this sample, 60% to 85% of them only once. The ten largest make up nearly 1.5% of the sample. The specimen sequenced was memory CD4+ T cells sorted from blood. Read against the paper, the sample's cell subset or site label means: CD45RA-negative fraction. These receptors came from a man aged 18 to 35 in good health.

V usage is TRBV5-4 and J usage is TRBJ2-5, with 12 bases matching TRBD2. Per germline, CDR1 SGHNT and CDR2 YYREEE (reference sequence). CDR3 length: 16 residues. The ends lost 3 bases at V and 5 bases at J; junction bases unmatched: 8. DNA for the CDR3: TGTGCCAGCAGCTCACGACTAGCGGGAGCCCACGAGACCCAGTACTTC. Its translation: CASSSRLAGAHETQYF.

This sequence joins TRBV11-2 and TRBJ2-6; D is ambiguous. Trimming left V 0 bases short and J 0 bases short, with 6 bases between. This CDR3 region has 16 residues. The germline CDR1 and CDR2 sequences are SGHAT and FQNNGV. The CDR3 loop is CASSLEGHSGANVLTF. In nucleotides, the CDR3 is TGTGCCAGCAGCTTAGAAGGTCACTCTGGGGCCAACGTCCTGACTTTC.